These T cell receptor beta chains were read from a single sample in a study of T cells in Graves' hyperthyroidism and ophthalmopathy. TCRdb redid the calling of the multiplex PCR reads with MiXCR, one entry per CDR3 protein. Of fewer than 600,000 distinct CDR3 sequences listed, around 13% were seen once; the top ten hold 14%. The material sequenced was blood. The receptors derive from a woman aged 40 to 55 with Graves' hyperthyroidism. CDR3s include the opening cysteine and the closing phenylalanine or tryptophan. The D gene is left open where the match is weak. Part of the rows lack a size; the others show once, few, many or a class for expanded clones.

d_call	clone_size	j_call	v_call	cdr3_nt	cdr3_aa
NA	few	TRBJ1-6	TRBV7-8	TGTGCCAGCAGCTTTCAGGGCTCACCCCTCCACTTT	CASSFQGSPLHF
NA	many	TRBJ2-1	TRBV20-1	TGCAGTGCTAGAAGGTCGGGGCGGGTCCTAACCTACAATGAGCAGTTCTTC	CSARRSGRVLTYNEQFF
NA	few	TRBJ2-2	TRBV9	TGTGCCAGCAGCGTAGGGCTAGTTGAAACCGGGGAGCTGTTTTTT	CASSVGLVETGELFF
TRBD1	NA	TRBJ2-7	TRBV2	TGTGCCAGCAGTGAATTGGACAGGGGGCCTTACGAGCAGTACTTC	CASSELDRGPYEQYF
NA	NA	TRBJ1-6	TRBV6-2/TRBV6-3	TGTGCCAGCAGTGACTGGGCAGGGACTTCACCCCTCCACTTT	CASSDWAGTSPLHF
NA	few	TRBJ1-3	TRBV20-1	TGCAGTGCTAGGGGGGCTGGAAACACCATATATTTT	CSARGAGNTIYF
TRBD2	many	TRBJ2-5	TRBV20-1	TGCAGTGCTATGTCGACTAGCGGGAGGACAGAGACCCAGTACTTC	CSAMSTSGRTETQYF
NA	many	TRBJ2-4	TRBV3-1	TGTGCCAGCAGCCCCAGGGACTTCGCCAAAAACATTCAGTACTTC	CASSPRDFAKNIQYF
NA	NA	TRBJ2-7	TRBV5-5	TGTGCCAGCAGCCCACGGGACTTCCTCGGGGAGCAGTACTTC	CASSPRDFLGEQYF
TRBD2	many	TRBJ2-2	TRBV5-1	TGCGCCAGCAGCTTGCCTGGGACTAGCGGGACTTCGGCGAACACCGGGGAGCTGTTTTTT	CASSLPGTSGTSANTGELFF
NA	NA	TRBJ2-5	TRBV30	TGTGCCTGGAGCGTGGGAGGAGGAGAAGAGACCCAGTACTTC	CAWSVGGGEETQYF
NA	NA	TRBJ2-1	TRBV11-3	TGTGCCAGCAGCTTAGGTGTTACGAAAGGGGGGCACAATGAGCAGTTCTTC	CASSLGVTKGGHNEQFF
NA	NA	TRBJ2-3	TRBV7-9	TGTGCCAGCAGCTTAGTCCGTAGGGCAGATACGCAGTATTTT	CASSLVRRADTQYF
NA	few	TRBJ1-2	TRBV29-1	TGCAGCGTTGAGTGGGCAGACTATGGCTACACCTTC	CSVEWADYGYTF
NA	NA	TRBJ1-3	TRBV27	TGTGCCAGCAGTTCCCCAGGACAGGGAAACACCATATATTTT	CASSSPGQGNTIYF
NA	few	TRBJ1-5	TRBV28	TGTGCCAGCAGTCGTCGTTCGGCGTCCTACAATCAGCCCCAGCATTTT	CASSRRSASYNQPQHF
NA	many	TRBJ2-1	TRBV20-1	TGCAGTGCTCTCTTGCCGGGACTGGGCCTCTACAATGAGCAGTTCTTC	CSALLPGLGLYNEQFF
NA	many	TRBJ2-7	TRBV10-2	TGCGCCAGCAGTGTAGTGGGAGAGCCTTCCTACGAGCAGTACTTC	CASSVVGEPSYEQYF
TRBD1	many	TRBJ1-2	TRBV30	TGTGCCTGGAACTACAAGGGGGCGGAGGGCTACACCTTC	CAWNYKGAEGYTF
TRBD1	NA	TRBJ1-4	TRBV6-6	TGTGCCAGCAGTTACCCAGGGGGTCGGTCAACTAATGAAAAACTGTTTTTT	CASSYPGGRSTNEKLFF
TRBD2	NA	TRBJ2-1	TRBV29-1	TGCAGCGGGCAATCCAGCGGGAGGGCCTACAATGAGCAGTTCTTC	CSGQSSGRAYNEQFF
NA	many	TRBJ1-1	TRBV5-1	TGCGCCAGCAGCCCAGACCCCGGACAGCCTTCCACTGAAGCTTTCTTT	CASSPDPGQPSTEAFF
TRBD1	many	TRBJ2-1	TRBV20-1	TGCAGTGCTCCCGACAGGGGGATCTCCTACAATGAGCAGTTCTTC	CSAPDRGISYNEQFF
TRBD1	many	TRBJ1-2	TRBV12-3/TRBV12-4	TGTGCCAGCAGTTTAGGGACAGGGGAGTATGGCTACACCTTC	CASSLGTGEYGYTF
NA	many	TRBJ1-2	TRBV30	TGTGCCTGGAGTGTTCGGTATGGCTACACCTTC	CAWSVRYGYTF
TRBD1	NA	TRBJ1-4	TRBV12-3/TRBV12-4	TGTGCCAGCAGCATACAGGGGTCCTTTGAAAAACTGTTTTTT	CASSIQGSFEKLFF
TRBD2	many	TRBJ2-3	TRBV15	TGTGCCACCGGGCAAAGCGGTCTCACGGGGGGTACGCAGTATTTT	CATGQSGLTGGTQYF
NA	many	TRBJ2-7	TRBV11-2	TGTGCCAGCAGCATGGGGACGTACGAGCAGTACTTC	CASSMGTYEQYF
NA	many	TRBJ2-5	TRBV11-3	TGTGCCAGCAGCCCATCCGTGGGGACCCAGTACTTC	CASSPSVGTQYF
TRBD2	NA	TRBJ2-1	TRBV28	TGTGCCAGCAGGCCTGGACTAGCGGGAAATAATGAGCAGTTCTTC	CASRPGLAGNNEQFF
TRBD1	few	TRBJ1-1	TRBV5-1	TGCGCCAGCAGTTGGGACAGGGTTCGGAACACTGAAGCTTTCTTT	CASSWDRVRNTEAFF
NA	NA	TRBJ2-5	TRBV30	TGTGCCTGGCAGGTAGGAGAGACCCAGTACTTC	CAWQVGETQYF
TRBD2	NA	TRBJ2-1	TRBV30	TGTGCCTGGGACAGGCCGATAGGGACTAGCTATGAGCAGTTCTTC	CAWDRPIGTSYEQFF
NA	NA	TRBJ2-7	TRBV11-1	TGTGCCAGCAGCGGTCGGGCAGGGGAGGCCTACGAGCAGTACTTC	CASSGRAGEAYEQYF
NA	few	TRBJ2-2	TRBV24-1	TGTGCCACCAGTGGCAGGGGCACCGGGGAGCTGTTTTTT	CATSGRGTGELFF
TRBD1	many	TRBJ1-2	TRBV28	TGTGCCAGCAGTTCGGGGGGCAGGGGGCTAAACTATGGCTACACCTTC	CASSSGGRGLNYGYTF
TRBD2	few	TRBJ2-1	TRBV20-1	TGCAGTGCCCCTGGGGGTAGCGGGGGAAGCTCCTACAATGAGCAGTTCTTC	CSAPGGSGGSSYNEQFF
NA	many	TRBJ1-5	TRBV11-2	TGTGCCAGCAGCTTAACTATTACCAGGGATAGCAATCAGCCCCAGCATTTT	CASSLTITRDSNQPQHF
TRBD2	many	TRBJ2-1	TRBV29-1	TGCAGCGTTGAAGATTGGGGACTAGCGGGGGGGAGCTCCTACAATGAGCAGTTCTTC	CSVEDWGLAGGSSYNEQFF
TRBD1	many	TRBJ2-5	TRBV7-2	TGTGCCAGCAGCTTCGACAGGGGCCCCGTAGAGACCCAGTACTTC	CASSFDRGPVETQYF
TRBD2	many	TRBJ2-3	TRBV12-3/TRBV12-4	TGTGCCAGCAGTTTAGGAGGGACTAGGCGAGGGATGGATACGCAGTATTTT	CASSLGGTRRGMDTQYF
TRBD1	NA	TRBJ1-2	TRBV20-1	TGCAGTGCTAGTCTCCGGACAGGGGACTCTGGCTACACCTTC	CSASLRTGDSGYTF
TRBD2	NA	TRBJ2-7	TRBV18	TGTGCCAGCTCACCGGAACTAGCGGGAGGTTCCTACGAGCAGTACTTC	CASSPELAGGSYEQYF
NA	many	TRBJ1-1	TRBV19	TGTGCCAGTAGGAGTTTTTGGCAGGGAAACACTGAAGCTTTCTTT	CASRSFWQGNTEAFF
NA	many	TRBJ1-5	TRBV18	TGTGCCAGCTCACCGAGCGAGGGAGGCAATCAGCCCCAGCATTTT	CASSPSEGGNQPQHF
NA	many	TRBJ2-7	TRBV28	TGTGCCAGCAGAATAAACCAGGGTGGCCACGAGCAGTACTTC	CASRINQGGHEQYF
TRBD2	once	TRBJ2-2	TRBV11-2	TGTGCCAGCAGCCCGGGACTAGCGGGAGTACCCGGGGAGCTGTTTTTT	CASSPGLAGVPGELFF
NA	NA	TRBJ2-3	TRBV9	TGTGCCAGCAGCGTAGACCCCTCCGGCGGTGCGACAGATACGCGGTATTTT	CASSVDPSGGATDTRYF
TRBD2	NA	TRBJ2-1	TRBV7-6	TGTGCCAGCGCCCTGGGTGGCGGGAGGGCTTTAGGCGGTGATGAGCAGTTCTTC	CASALGGGRALGGDEQFF
NA	many	TRBJ2-1	TRBV7-9	TGTGCCAGCAGCCCGCCCACGGGGGACATTATGGAGAATGAGCAGTTCTTC	CASSPPTGDIMENEQFF
TRBD2	many	TRBJ2-7	TRBV13	TGTGCCAGCAGCTCACGGACTAGCGGGAGAATCGAGCAGTACTTC	CASSSRTSGRIEQYF
NA	many	TRBJ2-7	TRBV29-1	TGCAGCGTTGAAGAGGGGGAGACTGGGAGCGACGAGCAGTACTTC	CSVEEGETGSDEQYF